The 28 T cell receptor beta chains presented below share a single source sample, sequenced in a study of yellow fever vaccine responses in identical twins. TCRdb reprocessed the RT-PCR reads via MiXCR and lists one record per CDR3 protein. The table lists about 3,500 distinct CDR3 sequences, roughly 84% of them singletons. The material was T cells from blood (PBMCs), unsorted or a sorted subset (not recorded which), obtained before or after yellow fever vaccination (not recorded which). The origin of the receptors is a young woman who received the yellow fever vaccine.

This chain uses TRBV2 with TRBJ2-1, with 12 bases that match TRBD2. CDR1 is SNHLY and CDR2 is FYNNEI in the germline V gene. V dropped 4 bases and J dropped 5; count of bases not matched to a gene: 6. CDR3 size: 16 residues. The CDR3 here is CASSANGLAGHNEQFF. In DNA form, the CDR3 reads TGTGCCAGCAGTGCAAACGGACTAGCGGGGCACAATGAGCAGTTCTTC.

CDR3 coding DNA: TGCAGCGTTGGGGAAGGGGGAGTCTCTGAAGCTTTCTTT. Its protein is CSVGEGGVSEAFF. The V call is TRBV29-1, the J call TRBJ1-1; a possible D gene is TRBD1 (6 bases). Per germline, CDR1 SQVTM and CDR2 ANQGSEA. V shed 4 bases and J shed 6 bases, with 15 bases lying between them. CDR3 length equals 13 residues.

CDR3 DNA: TGTGCCAGCAGCGCCGGGGTCCCTCCGAATGAGCAGTTCTTC. This gives the protein CASSAGVPPNEQFF. The chain combines TRBV13 with TRBJ2-1, with D perhaps TRBD2 (5 bases). CDR1 and CDR2 from the germline V gene are PRHDT and FYEKMQ (reference sequence). V shed 5 bases and J shed 7 bases, with 15 bases lying between them. CDR3 length equals 14 residues.

The chain has TRBV4-2 and TRBJ1-2, with TRBD1 matching 8 bases. The CDR3 runs 17 residues. The ends lost 1 base at V and 0 bases at J; junction bases unmatched: 7. CDR1 is LGHNA, CDR2 YNFKEQ, per germline. Here the CDR3 DNA reads TGTGCCAGCAGCCAAGGGGGACAGGCAACAGCTAACTATGGCTACACCTTC. Its protein is CASSQGGQATANYGYTF.

The chain joins TRBV27 to TRBJ2-3; D unclear. Germline V CDR1 and CDR2: MNHEY, SMNVEV (reference sequence). V lost 10 bases and J lost 5, with 10 bases in between. The CDR3 is 11 residues long. CDR3 DNA: TGTGCCACCGGTTGGGGAGATACGCAGTATTTT. This translates into CATGWGDTQYF.

This chain joins TRBV5-6 and TRBJ2-1, with D unresolved. V dropped 9 bases and J dropped 3 bases, with 7 bases sitting between them. This CDR3 is built from 11 residues. Germline CDR1 is SGHDT and CDR2 is YYEEEE. CDR3 amino acids: CATASYNEQFF. The CDR3 DNA sequence: TGTGCCACCGCCAGCTACAATGAGCAGTTCTTC. Full variable domain (missing parts from reference TRBV5-6 and TRBJ2-1): DAGVTQSPTHLIKTRGQQVTLRCSPKSGHDTVSWYQQALGQGPQFIFQYYEEEERQRGNFPDRFSGHQFPNYSSELNVNALLLGDSALYLCATASYNEQFFGPGTRLTVL.

This chain links TRBV11-1 with TRBJ2-3; D ambiguous. The CDR3 runs 13 residues. With 2 bases removed from V and 6 bases from J, the gap between germline ends came to 9 bases. The germline V gene encodes CDR1 SGHAT and CDR2 FQDESV (reference sequence). Here the CDR3 reads CASSLLIGDTQYF. CDR3 DNA: TGTGCCAGCAGCTTATTGATCGGTGATACGCAGTATTTT.

The chain has TRBV12-3 or TRBV12-4 and TRBJ2-3; tentatively, D is TRBD1 or TRBD2 (5 bases each). V lost 8 bases, J lost 5 bases, and 17 bases lay in between. The CDR3 is made up of 14 amino acids. CDR3 nucleotide sequence: TGTGCCAGCCAAGGGACCCGATGGATAGATACGCAGTATTTT. Its protein is CASQGTRWIDTQYF.

The chain links TRBV10-3 to TRBJ1-1; 9 nucleotides agree with TRBD1. V was pared by 4 bases and J by 8 bases, with 8 bases of the junction left unmatched. The CDR3 is 14 residues long. CDR1 is ENHRY and CDR2 is SYGVKD in the germline V gene. In DNA, the CDR3 is TGTGCCATCAGTGGGGACAGGGACATAGCGGAAGCTTTCTTT. Translation gives CAISGDRDIAEAFF.

J is TRBJ1-2 and V is TRBV13; TRBD1 is a possible D gene (6 bases). This CDR3 contains 14 residues. Trimming cost V 0 bases and J 6 bases, with 11 bases left between them. Germline lookup yields CDR1 PRHDT and CDR2 FYEKMQ (reference sequence). In DNA, the CDR3 is TGTGCCAGCAGCTTAGGACAGGGTGTTGATGGCTACACCTTC. This translates into CASSLGQGVDGYTF.

As regards this clonotype: One junction end does not reproduce the germline sequence, and a read error may be involved. V and J are TRBV7-7 and TRBJ2-1, with D possibly TRBD1 on 5 matching bases. The CDR3 extends over 16 amino acids. CDR1 and CDR2 from the germline V gene are SSHAT and FNYEAQ (reference sequence). The CDR3 DNA follows: TGTGCTAGCAGCTTAGCAGGGTTAACCTCCTACAATGAGCAGTTCTTC. The encoded protein is CASSLAGLTSYNEQFF.

V and J are TRBV6-1 and TRBJ1-5; the D gene is possibly TRBD1 (6 bases). The CDR3 loop spans 13 amino acids. Between the trimmed V and J ends, which lost 6 bases and 4 bases, there was a span of 10 bases. Germline V CDR1 and CDR2: MNHNS, SASEGT. The CDR3 coding sequence is TGTGCCAGCAGCCAGGGGAGTAATCAGCCCCAGCATTTT. Protein sequence: CASSQGSNQPQHF.

This sequence joins TRBV28 and TRBJ1-2; D gene unclear. The CDR3 length is 12 residues. Germline lookup yields CDR1 MDHEN and CDR2 SYDVKM. The germline V and J ends were trimmed by 7 bases and 8 bases, with 14 bases remaining between them. As DNA, the CDR3 is TGTGCCAGCACCCCGGACCTGAGGGGCTACACCTTC. Translating gives CASTPDLRGYTF.

This chain joins TRBV29-1 and TRBJ2-3; D is unresolved. The CDR3 loop spans 11 amino acids. Germline-derived CDR1 and CDR2 are SQVTM and ANQGSEA. The V and J ends lost 4 bases and 3 bases respectively, with 5 bases between them. The CDR3 reads CSVAQTDTQYF. CDR3 in DNA: TGCAGCGTTGCCCAAACAGATACGCAGTATTTT.

The CDR3 here is CASSVLAVSYEQYF. The CDR3 coding sequence is TGCGCCAGCAGCGTACTAGCGGTGTCCTACGAGCAGTACTTC. The chain combines TRBV5-1 with TRBJ2-7, with 8 bases that match TRBD2. CDR3 length: 14 amino acids. Losses at the gene ends were 4 bases for V and 1 base for J; bases not matched to a gene: 4. CDR1 and CDR2 from the germline V gene are SGHRS and YFSETQ.

The chain has TRBV13 and TRBJ2-1; no clear D. The V end was cut by 5 bases, the J end by 8 bases, with 13 bases between. Germline V gene lookup returns CDR1 PRHDT and CDR2 FYEKMQ (reference sequence). The CDR3 runs to 13 residues. The CDR3 here is CASSLKRGHEQFF. CDR3 coding DNA: TGTGCCAGCAGCCTAAAGCGAGGCCATGAGCAGTTCTTC.

The gene calls are TRBV28 and TRBJ2-3; no firm D call. Trimming stripped 8 bases from V and 6 bases from J, with 12 bases between. The CDR3 is 12 residues long. CDR1 is MDHEN, CDR2 SYDVKM, per germline. The CDR3 DNA is TGTGCCAGCGGTACAGTACTTGATACGCAGTATTTT. This gives the protein CASGTVLDTQYF.

This clonotype occurred a few times. The chain combines TRBV29-1 with TRBJ2-1; D is undetermined. The CDR3 runs 11 residues. The V end was cut by 2 bases, the J end by 7 bases, with 6 bases between. Looked up from germline, CDR1 is SQVTM and CDR2 is ANQGSEA. The CDR3 is CSVEPANEQFF. The CDR3 region has the DNA TGCAGCGTTGAACCGGCTAATGAGCAGTTCTTC.

This chain connects TRBV2 to TRBJ2-7; 7 nucleotides line up with TRBD1. Germline-derived CDR1 and CDR2 are SNHLY and FYNNEI. The CDR3 totals 14 residues. Losses at the gene ends were 3 bases for V and 2 bases for J; bases not matched to a gene: 4. Here the CDR3 DNA reads TGTGCCAGCAGTGAGGGGACAGCTACCTACGAGCAGTACTTC. Translated: CASSEGTATYEQYF. Based on the CDR3 plus reference TRBV2 and TRBJ2-7, the full variable domain is EPEVTQTPSHQVTQMGQEVILRCVPISNHLYFYWYRQILGQKVEFLVSFYNNEISEKSEIFDDQFSVERPDGSNFTLKIRSTKLEDSAMYFCASSEGTATYEQYFGPGTRLTVT.

This sequence joins TRBV11-1 and TRBJ1-1, with 11 bases lining up with TRBD1. The junction had 4 bases not matched to a gene; V was cut back by 4 bases and J by 3 bases. The V gene's germline CDR1 is SGHAT and CDR2 FQDESV (reference sequence). CDR3 length: 15 residues. The CDR3 sequence: CASSYRTGGYTEAFF. As DNA, the CDR3 is TGTGCCAGCAGCTACCGGACAGGGGGCTACACTGAAGCTTTCTTT.

The chain combines TRBV15 with TRBJ2-7, with D perhaps matching TRBD1 (6 bases). Per germline, CDR1 LNHNV and CDR2 YYDKDF (reference sequence). Between the trimmed V and J ends, which lost 4 bases and 3 bases, there was a span of 16 bases. The CDR3 loop spans 15 amino acids. The CDR3 region has the DNA TGTGCCACCAGCATCAGGGGAAGAGGGATCTACGAGCAGTACTTC. Amino acids: CATSIRGRGIYEQYF.

V gene TRBV28 combines with J gene TRBJ2-1, with D possibly TRBD1 on 5 matching bases. The V and J ends lost 7 bases and 2 bases respectively, with 15 bases between them. There are 15 residues in the CDR3. Germline CDR1 reads MDHEN; CDR2 reads SYDVKM. The CDR3 sequence is CASTPAGLAYNEQFF. The CDR3, as DNA: TGTGCCAGCACCCCGGCAGGGCTAGCCTACAATGAGCAGTTCTTC.

V gene TRBV4-1 combines with J gene TRBJ2-3; maybe TRBD2 (6 bases). V gave up 4 bases and J gave up 3 bases, with 17 bases separating them. Germline lookup yields CDR1 MGHRA and CDR2 YSYEKL. The CDR3 runs to 16 residues. The CDR3 loop is CASSRVWGESTDTQYF. CDR3 nucleotides: TGCGCCAGCAGCCGCGTCTGGGGGGAGTCGACAGATACGCAGTATTTT.

The CDR3 sequence: CASSQVRDRGLRREQYF. CDR3 in DNA: TGTGCCAGCAGCCAAGTACGGGACAGGGGCCTGCGGCGGGAGCAGTACTTC. The rearrangement uses TRBV14 and TRBJ2-7, with 10 bases matching TRBD1. The CDR3 is 17 residues long. Germline lookup yields CDR1 SGHDN and CDR2 FVKESK. Trimming cost V 1 base and J 7 bases; bases outside gene matches: 13. The full variable domain, rest sourced from reference TRBV14 and TRBJ2-7, is EAGVTQFPSHSVIEKGQTVTLRCDPISGHDNLYWYRRVMGKEIKFLLHFVKESKQDESGMPNNRFLAERTGGTYSTLKVQPAELEDSGVYFCASSQVRDRGLRREQYFGPGTRLTVT.

V is TRBV23-1 and J is TRBJ2-7; D not certain. TRBV23-1 is classed as an ORF, of uncertain function. V lost 4 bases to trimming and J lost 4 bases, with 17 bases between them. This CDR3 region has 15 residues. The CDR3 loop reads CASSPQRTNLYEQYF. The DNA of the CDR3 is TGCGCCAGCAGTCCTCAGCGTACGAACCTTTACGAGCAGTACTTC.

The chain has TRBV2 and TRBJ2-4, with D perhaps given as TRBD1 or TRBD2 (5 bases each). CDR1 and CDR2 from the germline V gene are SNHLY and FYNNEI. V was trimmed by 8 bases and J by 8 bases, leaving 13 bases between them. The CDR3 spans 12 residues. The CDR3 loop reads CASQLVRDIQYF. In DNA form, the CDR3 reads TGTGCCAGCCAACTAGTCAGGGACATTCAGTACTTC. The variable domain in full, with the rest retrieved from reference TRBV2 and TRBJ2-4, is EPEVTQTPSHQVTQMGQEVILRCVPISNHLYFYWYRQILGQKVEFLVSFYNNEISEKSEIFDDQFSVERPDGSNFTLKIRSTKLEDSAMYFCASQLVRDIQYFGAGTRLSVL.

V usage is TRBV6-1 and J usage is TRBJ1-1; D may be TRBD1 (6 bases). Trimming removed 8 bases at V and 5 bases at J, with 21 bases between. Per germline, CDR1 MNHNS and CDR2 SASEGT. This CDR3 has 15 amino acids. CDR3 nucleotide sequence: TGTGCCAGCTACTACCGGGTCCAGGGGAGGACTGAAGCTTTCTTT. Amino acid sequence: CASYYRVQGRTEAFF.

This chain uses TRBV13 with TRBJ1-4; 9 nucleotides match TRBD1. This CDR3 comprises 14 residues. Losses at the gene ends were 3 bases for V and 7 bases for J; bases not matched to a gene: 3. Germline CDR1 and CDR2: PRHDT and FYEKMQ (reference sequence). Written as DNA, the CDR3 is TGTGCCAGCAGCTTGGGACAGGGCGGTGAAAAACTGTTTTTT. The encoded protein is CASSLGQGGEKLFF.